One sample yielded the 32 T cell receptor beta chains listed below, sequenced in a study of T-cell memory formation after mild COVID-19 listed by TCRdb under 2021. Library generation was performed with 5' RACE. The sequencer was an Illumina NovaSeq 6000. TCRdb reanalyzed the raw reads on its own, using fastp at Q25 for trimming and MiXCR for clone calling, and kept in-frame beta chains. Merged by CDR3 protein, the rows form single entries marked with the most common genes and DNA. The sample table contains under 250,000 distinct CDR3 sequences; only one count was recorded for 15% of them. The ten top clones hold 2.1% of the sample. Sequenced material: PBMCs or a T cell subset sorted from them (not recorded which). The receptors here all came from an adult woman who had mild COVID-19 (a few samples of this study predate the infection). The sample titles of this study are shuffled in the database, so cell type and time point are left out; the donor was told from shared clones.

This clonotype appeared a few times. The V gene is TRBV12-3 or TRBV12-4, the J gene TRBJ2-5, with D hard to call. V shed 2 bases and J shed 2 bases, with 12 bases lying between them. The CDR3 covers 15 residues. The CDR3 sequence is CASSLLTIVQETQYF. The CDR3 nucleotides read TGTGCCAGCAGTTTACTGACAATCGTACAAGAGACCCAGTACTTC.

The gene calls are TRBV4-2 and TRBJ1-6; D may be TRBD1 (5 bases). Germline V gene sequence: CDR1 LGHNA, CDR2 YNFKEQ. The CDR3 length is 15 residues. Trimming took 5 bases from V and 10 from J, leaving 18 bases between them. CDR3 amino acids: CASSYTGTKESPLHF. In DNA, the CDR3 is TGTGCCAGCAGCTACACCGGGACTAAGGAGTCACCCCTCCACTTT.

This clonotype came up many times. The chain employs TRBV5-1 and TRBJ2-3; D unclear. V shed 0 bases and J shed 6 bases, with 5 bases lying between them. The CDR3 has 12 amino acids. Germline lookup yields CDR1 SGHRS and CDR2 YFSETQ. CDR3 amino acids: CASSLARDTQYF. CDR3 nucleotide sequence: TGCGCCAGCAGCTTGGCACGGGATACGCAGTATTTT.

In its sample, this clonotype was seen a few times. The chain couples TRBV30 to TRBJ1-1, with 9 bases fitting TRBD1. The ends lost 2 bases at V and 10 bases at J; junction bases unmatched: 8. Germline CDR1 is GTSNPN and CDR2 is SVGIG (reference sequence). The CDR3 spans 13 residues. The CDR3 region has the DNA TGTGCCTGGAGTCCCGGGACAGGGTTTATAGCTTTCTTT. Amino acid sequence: CAWSPGTGFIAFF. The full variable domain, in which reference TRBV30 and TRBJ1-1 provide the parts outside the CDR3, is SQTIHQWPATLVQPVGSPLSLECTVEGTSNPNLYWYRQAAGRGLQLLFYSVGIGQISSEVPQNLSASRPQDRQFILSSKKLLLSDSGFYLCAWSPGTGFIAFFGQGTRLTVV.

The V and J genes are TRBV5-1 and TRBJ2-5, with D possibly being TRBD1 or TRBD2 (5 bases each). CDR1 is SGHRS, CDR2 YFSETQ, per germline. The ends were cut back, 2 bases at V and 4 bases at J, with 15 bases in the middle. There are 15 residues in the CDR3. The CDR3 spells CASSLEGLSSETQYF. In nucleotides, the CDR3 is TGCGCCAGCAGCTTAGAGGGGCTATCGTCAGAGACCCAGTACTTC.

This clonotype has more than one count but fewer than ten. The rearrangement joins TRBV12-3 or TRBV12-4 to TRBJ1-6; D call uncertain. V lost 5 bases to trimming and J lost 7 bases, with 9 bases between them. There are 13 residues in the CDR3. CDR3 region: CASSLRENSPLHF. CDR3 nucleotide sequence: TGTGCCAGCAGTCTCAGAGAGAATTCACCCCTCCACTTT.

CDR3 in amino acids: CASSPQGGENSPLHF. The CDR3 coding sequence is TGCGCCAGCAGCCCCCAAGGGGGCGAGAATTCACCCCTCCACTTT. The chain has TRBV5-1 and TRBJ1-6, with TRBD1 identical over 7 bases. Losses at the gene ends were 4 bases for V and 7 bases for J; bases not matched to a gene: 8. The germline V gene has CDR1 SGHRS and CDR2 YFSETQ. The CDR3 runs 15 residues.

The CDR3 sequence is CAISLAELEQFF. The CDR3 DNA sequence: TGTGCCATCAGTTTAGCGGAATTAGAGCAGTTCTTC. This chain uses TRBV10-3 with TRBJ2-1, with TRBD2 as a possible D gene (6 bases). With 5 bases removed from V and 10 bases from J, the gap between germline ends came to 12 bases. The CDR3 loop spans 12 amino acids. The germline CDR1 and CDR2 sequences are ENHRY and SYGVKD.

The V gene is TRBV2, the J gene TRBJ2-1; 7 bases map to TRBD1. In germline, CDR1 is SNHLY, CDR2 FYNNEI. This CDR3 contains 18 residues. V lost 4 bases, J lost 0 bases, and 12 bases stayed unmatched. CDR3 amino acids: CASSGNRGSLSSYNEQFF. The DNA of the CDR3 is TGTGCCAGCAGTGGAAACAGGGGATCTCTAAGCTCCTACAATGAGCAGTTCTTC. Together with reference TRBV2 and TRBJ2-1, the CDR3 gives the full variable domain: EPEVTQTPSHQVTQMGQEVILRCVPISNHLYFYWYRQILGQKVEFLVSFYNNEISEKSEIFDDQFSVERPDGSNFTLKIRSTKLEDSAMYFCASSGNRGSLSSYNEQFFGPGTRLTVL.

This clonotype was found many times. CDR3 DNA sequence: TGTGCCAGCAGCTCCGGGACTAGAATTTTGGATGAGCAGTTCTTC. Its translation: CASSSGTRILDEQFF. This chain uses TRBV27 with TRBJ2-1; 8 nucleotides match TRBD2. Germline V gives CDR1 MNHEY, CDR2 SMNVEV (reference sequence). The V gene end was trimmed by 6 bases and the J gene end by 8 bases; junction bases not matched to a gene: 12. The CDR3 is 15 amino acids.

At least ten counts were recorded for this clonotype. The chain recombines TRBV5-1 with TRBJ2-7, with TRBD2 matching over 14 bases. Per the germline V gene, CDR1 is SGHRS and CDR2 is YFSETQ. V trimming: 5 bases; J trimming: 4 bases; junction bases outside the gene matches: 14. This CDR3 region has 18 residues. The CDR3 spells CASSRGPGLAGADYEQYF. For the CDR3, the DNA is TGCGCCAGCAGTCGGGGCCCGGGACTAGCGGGGGCTGATTACGAGCAGTACTTC.

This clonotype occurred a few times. CDR3 in DNA: TGCGCCAGCAGTGGGACAGGAGTTCCCAGCACAGATACGCAGTATTTT. It translates to CASSGTGVPSTDTQYF. The rearrangement links TRBV5-1 to TRBJ2-3; 8 bases map to TRBD1. Germline values: CDR1 SGHRS, CDR2 YFSETQ. V was clipped by 5 bases and J by 0 bases; unmatched bases: 8. The CDR3 has 16 residues.

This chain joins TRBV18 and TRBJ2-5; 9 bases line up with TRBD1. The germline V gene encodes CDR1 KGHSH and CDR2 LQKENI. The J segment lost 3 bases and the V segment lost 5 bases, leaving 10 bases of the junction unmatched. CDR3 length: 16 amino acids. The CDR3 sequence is CASSFKQGAQEETQYF. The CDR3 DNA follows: TGTGCCAGCTCATTCAAACAGGGGGCGCAGGAAGAGACCCAGTACTTC.

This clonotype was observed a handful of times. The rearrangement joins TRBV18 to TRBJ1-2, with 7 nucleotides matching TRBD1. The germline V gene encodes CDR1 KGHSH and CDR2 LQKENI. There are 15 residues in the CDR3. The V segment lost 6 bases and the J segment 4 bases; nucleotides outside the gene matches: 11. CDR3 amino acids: CASSPDQGGSYGYTF. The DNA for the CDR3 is TGTGCCAGCTCCCCCGATCAGGGGGGCAGCTATGGCTACACCTTC. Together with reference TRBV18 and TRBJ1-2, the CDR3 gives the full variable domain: NAGVMQNPRHLVRRRGQEARLRCSPMKGHSHVYWYRQLPEEGLKFMVYLQKENIIDESGMPKERFSAEFPKEGPSILRIQQVVRGDSAAYFCASSPDQGGSYGYTFGSGTRLTVV.

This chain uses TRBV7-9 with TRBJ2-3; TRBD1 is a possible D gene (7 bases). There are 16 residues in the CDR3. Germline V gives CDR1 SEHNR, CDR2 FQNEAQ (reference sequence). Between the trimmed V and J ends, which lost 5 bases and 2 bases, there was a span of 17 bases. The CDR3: CASSPTDRDFTDTQYF. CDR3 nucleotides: TGTGCCAGCAGCCCCACCGACAGGGACTTCACAGATACGCAGTATTTT.

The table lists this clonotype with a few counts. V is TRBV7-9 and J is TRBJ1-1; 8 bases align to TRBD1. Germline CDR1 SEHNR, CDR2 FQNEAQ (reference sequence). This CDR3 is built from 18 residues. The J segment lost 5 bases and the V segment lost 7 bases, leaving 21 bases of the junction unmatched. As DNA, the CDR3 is TGTGCCAGCATCATAAACCCCATTGGGCGCAGGGGGCAGACTGAAGCTTTCTTT. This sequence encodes CASIINPIGRRGQTEAFF.

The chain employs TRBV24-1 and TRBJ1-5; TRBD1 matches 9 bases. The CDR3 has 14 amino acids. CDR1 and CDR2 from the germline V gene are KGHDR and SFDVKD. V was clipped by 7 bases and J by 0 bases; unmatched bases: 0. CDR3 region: CATRDRGSNQPQHF. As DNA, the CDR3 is TGTGCCACCAGGGACAGGGGTAGCAATCAGCCCCAGCATTTT.

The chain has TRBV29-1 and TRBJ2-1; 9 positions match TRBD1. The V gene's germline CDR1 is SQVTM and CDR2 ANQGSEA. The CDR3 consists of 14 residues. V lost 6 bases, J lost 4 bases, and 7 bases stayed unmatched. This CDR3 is CSVTSGQGYNEQFF. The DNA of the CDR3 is TGCAGCGTGACGTCGGGACAGGGTTACAATGAGCAGTTCTTC.

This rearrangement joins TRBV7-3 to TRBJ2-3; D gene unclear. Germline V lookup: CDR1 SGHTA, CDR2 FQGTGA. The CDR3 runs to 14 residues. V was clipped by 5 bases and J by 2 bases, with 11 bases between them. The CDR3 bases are TGTGCCAGCAGCCTCGCAAGGGACACAGATACGCAGTATTTT. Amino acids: CASSLARDTDTQYF. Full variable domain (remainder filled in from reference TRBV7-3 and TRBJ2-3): GAGVSQTPSNKVTEKGKYVELRCDPISGHTALYWYRQSLGQGPEFLIYFQGTGAADDSGLPNDRFFAVRPEGSVSTLKIQRTERGDSAVYLCASSLARDTDTQYFGPGTRLTVL.

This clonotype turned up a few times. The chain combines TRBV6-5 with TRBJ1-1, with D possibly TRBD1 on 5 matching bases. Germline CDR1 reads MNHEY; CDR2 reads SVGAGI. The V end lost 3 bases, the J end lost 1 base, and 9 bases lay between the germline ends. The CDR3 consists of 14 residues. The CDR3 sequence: CASSYLDRNTEAFF. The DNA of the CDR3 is TGTGCCAGCAGTTATCTCGACAGGAACACTGAAGCTTTCTTT.

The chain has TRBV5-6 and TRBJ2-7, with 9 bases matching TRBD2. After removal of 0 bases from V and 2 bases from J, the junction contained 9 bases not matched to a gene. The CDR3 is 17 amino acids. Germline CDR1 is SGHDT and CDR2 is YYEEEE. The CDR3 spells CASSLERGVRFTYEQYF. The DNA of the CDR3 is TGTGCCAGCAGCTTGGAGCGGGGGGTTCGATTCACCTACGAGCAGTACTTC.

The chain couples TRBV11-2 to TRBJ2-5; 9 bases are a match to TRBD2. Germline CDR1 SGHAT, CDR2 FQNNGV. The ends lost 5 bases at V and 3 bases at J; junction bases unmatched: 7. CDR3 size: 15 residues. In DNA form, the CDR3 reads TGTGCCAGCAGCCCTTGGGCTAGCGGGAAAGAGACCCAGTACTTC. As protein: CASSPWASGKETQYF.

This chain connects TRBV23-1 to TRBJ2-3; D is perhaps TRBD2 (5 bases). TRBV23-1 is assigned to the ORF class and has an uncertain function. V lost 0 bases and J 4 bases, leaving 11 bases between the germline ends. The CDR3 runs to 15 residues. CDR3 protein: CASSQSGSNADTQYF. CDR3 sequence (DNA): TGCGCCAGCAGTCAATCGGGGAGTAATGCAGATACGCAGTATTTT.

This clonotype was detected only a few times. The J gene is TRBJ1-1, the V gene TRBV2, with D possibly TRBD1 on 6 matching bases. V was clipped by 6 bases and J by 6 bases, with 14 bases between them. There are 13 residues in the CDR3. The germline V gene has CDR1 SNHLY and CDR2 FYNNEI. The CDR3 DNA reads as TGTGCCAGCAGAAGCGGGGGGCGGCCTGAAGCTTTCTTT. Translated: CASRSGGRPEAFF.

CDR3 loop: CSVEWVSGGDTQYF. Written as DNA, the CDR3 is TGCAGCGTCGAGTGGGTTAGCGGGGGTGATACGCAGTATTTT. This chain links TRBV29-1 with TRBJ2-3, with 9 bases lining up with TRBD2. This CDR3 region has 14 residues. Trimming removed 6 bases from V and 6 bases from J; junction bases left unmatched: 10. Looked up from germline, CDR1 is SQVTM and CDR2 is ANQGSEA.

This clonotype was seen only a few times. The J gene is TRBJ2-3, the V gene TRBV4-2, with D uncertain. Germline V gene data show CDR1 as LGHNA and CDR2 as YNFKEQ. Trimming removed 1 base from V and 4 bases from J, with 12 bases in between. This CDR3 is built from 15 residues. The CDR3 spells CASSQVGQAADTQYF. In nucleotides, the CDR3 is TGTGCCAGCAGCCAAGTAGGTCAGGCCGCAGATACGCAGTATTTT.

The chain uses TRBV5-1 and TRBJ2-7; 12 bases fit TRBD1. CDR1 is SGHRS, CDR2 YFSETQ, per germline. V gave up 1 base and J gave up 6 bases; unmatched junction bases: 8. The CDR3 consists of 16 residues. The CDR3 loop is CASSLRGGQGAGEQYF. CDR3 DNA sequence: TGCGCCAGCAGCTTGAGAGGGGGACAGGGGGCCGGCGAGCAGTACTTC.

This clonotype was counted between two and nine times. The CDR3 spells CASSNPPGQASGANVLTF. CDR3 DNA: TGCGCCAGCAGCAATCCTCCGGGACAAGCATCTGGGGCCAACGTCCTGACTTTC. This chain uses TRBV5-1 with TRBJ2-6; the D gene is possibly TRBD1 (6 bases). Germline-derived CDR1 and CDR2 are SGHRS and YFSETQ. With 4 bases removed from V and 1 base from J, the gap between germline ends came to 18 bases. CDR3 length: 18 amino acids.

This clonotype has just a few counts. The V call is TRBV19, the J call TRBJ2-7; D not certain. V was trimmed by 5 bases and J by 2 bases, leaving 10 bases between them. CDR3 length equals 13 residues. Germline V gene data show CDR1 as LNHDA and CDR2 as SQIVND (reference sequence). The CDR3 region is CASSGLAPYEQYF. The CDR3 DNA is TGTGCCAGTAGTGGTTTAGCCCCCTACGAGCAGTACTTC.

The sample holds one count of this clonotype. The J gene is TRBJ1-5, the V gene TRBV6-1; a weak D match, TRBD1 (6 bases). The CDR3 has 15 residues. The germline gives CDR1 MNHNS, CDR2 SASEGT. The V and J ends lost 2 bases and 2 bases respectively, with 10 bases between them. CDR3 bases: TGTGCCAGCAGTGAATGGAGACAGGGCAATCAGCCCCAGCATTTT. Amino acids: CASSEWRQGNQPQHF.

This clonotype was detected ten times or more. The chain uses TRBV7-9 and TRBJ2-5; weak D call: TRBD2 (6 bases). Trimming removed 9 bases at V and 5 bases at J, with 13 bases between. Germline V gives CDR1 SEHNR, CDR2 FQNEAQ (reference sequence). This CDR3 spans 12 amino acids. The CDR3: CASAGSGETQYF. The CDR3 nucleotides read TGTGCCAGTGCCGGAAGCGGGGAGACCCAGTACTTC.

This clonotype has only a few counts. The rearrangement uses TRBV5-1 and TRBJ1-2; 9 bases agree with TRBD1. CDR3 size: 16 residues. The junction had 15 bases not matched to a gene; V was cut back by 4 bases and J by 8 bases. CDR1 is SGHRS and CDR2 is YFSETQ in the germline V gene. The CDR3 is CASSPDPGQGFLGYTF. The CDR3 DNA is TGCGCCAGCAGCCCGGACCCGGGACAGGGCTTCCTGGGCTACACCTTC.